This T cell receptor beta chain was found in a study of follicular helper T cells after annual influenza vaccination. Study-level information: For some subjects, blood spans the 2013-2014, 2014-2015 and 2015-2016 annual vaccinations. Study observations and caveats: ICOS+CD38+ cTfh clonality tracked population frequency, and its change tracked circulating plasmablast change. Rare clonotypes were missed; only about 9-23% of cells gave TCRB.

To note about this clone: Its matching antigen is unknown.

Profiling relied on immunoSEQ multiplex PCR, and the TCRdb table lists in-frame clones only, not all of them. This table has over 10,000 clones, 80% appearing once. The CDR3 is made up of 16 amino acids. V gave up 1 base and J gave up 2 bases; unmatched junction bases: 4. Germline values: CDR1 LNHNV, CDR2 YYDKDF (reference sequence). Time point in this sample: 2015-2016 season, pre-vaccination. Donors with HIV/AIDS, active malignancy, immunomodulators or active illness were excluded. Sequencing used CXCR5+ CD38- circulating T follicular helper cells from blood, obtained on the day of influenza vaccination. Subset: circulating Tfh, non-naive CD4+CXCR5+PD-1+ (ICOS+CD38+ or ICOS-CD38-). This TCR came from an adult who received the influenza vaccine. The chain uses TRBV15 and TRBJ2-5, with 10 bases that match TRBD1. As DNA, the CDR3 is TGTGCCACCAGCAGAGGGACAGGGGGACAACAAGAGACCCAGTACTTC. It yields the protein CATSRGTGGQQETQYF.